The sequence of this TCR beta chain was determined in a study of blood T cell repertoires in COVID-19. Across the whole study: The origin of the acute and convalescent COVID-19 samples was the United States, Italy and Spain. Sources were T cells, B-cell-depleted T cells, or PBMCs; the material itself was cDNA or gDNA.

Libraries were prepared by immunoSEQ multiplex PCR; TCRdb keeps only in-frame clonotypes and omits some of them. The sample lists 90,000 to 120,000 clones, 80% to 90% occurring once. The V gene's germline CDR1 is SGHDT and CDR2 YYEEEE. The CDR3 contains 14 residues. V was clipped by 4 bases and J by 2 bases, with 13 bases between them. This receptor was identified in a middle-aged man with active or convalescent COVID-19. The J gene is TRBJ2-7, the V gene TRBV5-6; D may be TRBD1 (6 bases). What was sequenced was peripheral blood. The CDR3, as DNA: TGTGCCAGCAGCCTAGGACAGACCCCCTACGAGCAGTACTTC. Amino acid sequence: CASSLGQTPYEQYF.